This T cell receptor (beta chain) came from a study of shared clonotypes between healthy human individuals. Study-wide results and limits: A reduction in generation probabilities was seen for non-shared clonotypes relative to those shared by all four donors.

Measured with immunoSEQ multiplex PCR; TCRdb has only the in-frame clones, and not every one. This table has around 550,000 clones, 90% to 95% appearing once. About this clone itself: The antigen remains unidentified.

Terminally differentiated effector memory CD45RA+ cells were excluded by CCR7 positive selection of CD45RO-negative cells. Trimming cost V 4 bases and J 3 bases, with 4 bases left between them. Looked up from germline, CDR1 is SEHNR and CDR2 is FQNEAQ (reference sequence). This CDR3 comprises 12 residues. Sequencing used naive CD8+ T cells sorted from blood. The origin of this receptor is a woman aged 25 to 39 in good health. V and J are TRBV7-9 and TRBJ1-3, with unresolved D. CDR3 in amino acids: CASSYVGNTIYF. The CDR3 nucleotides read TGTGCCAGCAGCTACGTTGGAAACACCATATATTTT.